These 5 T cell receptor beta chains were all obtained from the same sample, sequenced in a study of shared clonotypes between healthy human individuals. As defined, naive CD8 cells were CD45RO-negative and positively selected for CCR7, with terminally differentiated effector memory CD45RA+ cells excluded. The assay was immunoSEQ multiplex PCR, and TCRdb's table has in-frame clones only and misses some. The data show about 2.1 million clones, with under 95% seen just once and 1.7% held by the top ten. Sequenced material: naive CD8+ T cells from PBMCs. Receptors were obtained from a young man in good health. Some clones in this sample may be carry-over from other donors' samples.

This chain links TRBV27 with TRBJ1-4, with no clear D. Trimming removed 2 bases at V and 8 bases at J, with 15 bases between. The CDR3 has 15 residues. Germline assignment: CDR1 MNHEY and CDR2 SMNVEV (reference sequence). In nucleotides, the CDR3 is TGTGCCAGCAGTTTAATTGAGGGCGCAAGGGAAAAACTGTTTTTT. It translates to CASSLIEGAREKLFF. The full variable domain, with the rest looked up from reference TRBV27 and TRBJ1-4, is EAQVTQNPRYLITVTGKKLTVTCSQNMNHEYMSWYRQDPGLGLRQIYYSMNVEVTDKGDVPEGYKVSRKEKRNFPLILESPSPNQTSLYFCASSLIEGAREKLFFGSGTQLSVL.

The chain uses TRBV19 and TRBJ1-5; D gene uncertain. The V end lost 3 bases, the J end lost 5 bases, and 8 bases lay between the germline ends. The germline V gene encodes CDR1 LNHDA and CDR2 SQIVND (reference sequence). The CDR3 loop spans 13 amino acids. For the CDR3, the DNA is TGTGCCAGTAGTATTTCCGAGGATCAGCCCCAGCATTTT. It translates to CASSISEDQPQHF.

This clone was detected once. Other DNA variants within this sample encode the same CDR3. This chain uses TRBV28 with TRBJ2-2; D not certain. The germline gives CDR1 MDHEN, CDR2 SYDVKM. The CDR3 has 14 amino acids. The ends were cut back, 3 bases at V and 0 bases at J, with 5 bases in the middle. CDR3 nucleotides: TGTGCCAGCAGTTTTGGGACGAACACCGGGGAGCTGTTTTTT. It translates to CASSFGTNTGELFF.

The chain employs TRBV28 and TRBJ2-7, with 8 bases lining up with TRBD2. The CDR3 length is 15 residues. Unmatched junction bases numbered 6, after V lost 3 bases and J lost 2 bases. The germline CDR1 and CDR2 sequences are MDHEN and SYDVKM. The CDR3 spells CASSFLSGSAYEQYF. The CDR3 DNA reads TGTGCCAGCAGTTTCCTGAGCGGGAGTGCCTACGAGCAGTACTTC.

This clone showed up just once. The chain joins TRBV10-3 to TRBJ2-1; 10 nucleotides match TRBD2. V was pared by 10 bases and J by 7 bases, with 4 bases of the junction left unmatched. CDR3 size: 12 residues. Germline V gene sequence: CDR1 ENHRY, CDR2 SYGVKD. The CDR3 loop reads CATQTSGNEQFF. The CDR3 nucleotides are TGTGCCACCCAGACTAGCGGGAATGAGCAGTTCTTC.